Below are 18 T cell receptor beta chains sequenced from a single sample in a study of tumor-infiltrating lymphocytes in oesophageal squamous cell carcinoma. Using its own MiXCR run on the PCR reads, TCRdb lists one record per CDR3 protein. The sample has about 17,000 distinct CDR3 sequences, over 40% seen once. The sequenced sample was normal esophageal tissue next to the tumor. The receptors were sampled from a female donor with esophageal squamous cell carcinoma.

The V gene is TRBV10-3, the J gene TRBJ2-1; TRBD2 aligns across 15 bases. The closer fit of TRBJ2-7 to the DNA end suggests the J call may be wrong. From germline, CDR1 is ENHRY and CDR2 SYGVKD. The CDR3 length is 18 residues. The CDR3 sequence is CAIGAGLAGGSSYNEQYF. As DNA, the CDR3 is TGTGCCATCGGGGCCGGACTAGCGGGAGGGAGCTCCTACAATGAGCAGTACTTC.

The CDR3 region is CASSEEGWTAPYEQYF. The CDR3, as DNA: TGTGCCAGCAGTGAAGAGGGTTGGACAGCACCCTACGAGCAGTACTTC. The chain joins TRBV6-1 to TRBJ2-4; TRBD1 might be the D (6 bases). The J call is doubtful: the DNA matches TRBJ2-7 better. Germline V gene sequence: CDR1 MNHNS, CDR2 SASEGT. This CDR3 has 16 amino acids.

This clonotype has only a few counts. A much larger clone differs by one base, so this may be a read error. The chain is built from TRBV28 and TRBJ2-3; possibly TRBD2 for D (5 bases). Trimming removed 8 bases at V and 14 bases at J, with 26 bases between. From germline, CDR1 is MDHEN and CDR2 SYDVKM. The CDR3 is 14 amino acids. As DNA, the CDR3 is TGTGCCAGCTCTGGGCAGGAAAACACCGGGGAGCTGTATTTT. Translating gives CASSGQENTGELYF.

Many counts were recorded for this clonotype. The J gene is TRBJ1-1, the V gene TRBV7-3; 8 nucleotides align to TRBD1. The CDR3 extends over 14 amino acids. CDR1 is SGHTA, CDR2 FQGTGA, per germline. J lost 4 bases, V lost 4 bases, and 5 bases had no gene match. This CDR3 is CASSSGGGGTEAFF. CDR3 nucleotides: TGTGCCAGCAGCTCAGGGGGCGGTGGCACTGAAGCTTTCTTT.

The table lists this clonotype with many counts. The chain joins TRBV12-3 or TRBV12-4 to TRBJ1-5, with 10 bases lining up with TRBD1. Trimming at V came to 2 bases and at J to 5 bases, leaving 12 bases not matched to a gene. This CDR3 has 18 residues. In DNA, the CDR3 is TGTGCCAGCAGTTTAAAAATACTCGGGACAGGGGAGTATCAGCCCCAGCATTTT. It translates to CASSLKILGTGEYQPQHF.

This clonotype showed up many times. The chain links TRBV12-3 or TRBV12-4 to TRBJ2-7; TRBD1 agrees at 7 bases. The J segment lost 7 bases and the V segment lost 7 bases, leaving 7 bases of the junction unmatched. The CDR3 totals 12 residues. CDR3 in DNA: TGTGCCAGCACCAGGGGGAGAAATGAGCAGTACTTC. Translated: CASTRGRNEQYF.

This clonotype was seen ten or more times. The chain has TRBV5-4 and TRBJ1-1; D gene unclear. The CDR3 consists of 14 residues. Trimming took 4 bases from V and 1 from J, leaving 11 bases between them. The germline CDR1 and CDR2 sequences are SGHNT and YYREEE (reference sequence). CDR3: CASSPSRQNTEAFF. DNA for the CDR3: TGTGCCAGCAGCCCCAGCAGGCAGAACACTGAAGCTTTCTTT.

This rearrangement joins TRBV12-3 or TRBV12-4 to TRBJ2-7, with TRBD1 as a possible D gene (6 bases). The CDR3 is 12 amino acids. V was cut by 6 bases and J by 6 bases, with 12 bases left in between. The CDR3 DNA reads TGTGCCAGCAGCCGGACAGTACTCGAGCAGTACTTC. The encoded protein is CASSRTVLEQYF.

The chain has TRBV7-6 and TRBJ1-1; maybe TRBD1 (5 bases). V lost 6 bases and J 4 bases, leaving 15 bases between the germline ends. Germline V gene sequence: CDR1 SGHVS, CDR2 FNYEAQ. This CDR3 is 14 amino acids long. CDR3 sequence: CASREMGGITEAFF. As DNA, the CDR3 is TGTGCCAGCAGAGAGATGGGGGGAATCACTGAAGCTTTCTTT.

This clonotype was seen more than once but under ten times. The chain recombines TRBV10-2 with TRBJ1-2; possible D gene TRBD1, 6 bases. The CDR3 totals 15 residues. Trimming left V 0 bases short and J 7 bases short, with 15 bases between. The V gene's germline CDR1 is WSHSY and CDR2 SAAADI. The CDR3 DNA follows: TGCGCCAGCAGTGAGTCGGCAGGGGCCCAGGGTGGCTACACCTTC. It codes for CASSESAGAQGGYTF.

This clonotype was counted at least ten times. The rearrangement links TRBV7-3 to TRBJ1-5; 8 bases are shared with TRBD1. V dropped 5 bases and J dropped 4; count of bases not matched to a gene: 13. In germline, CDR1 is SGHTA, CDR2 FQGTGA. The CDR3 loop spans 17 amino acids. CDR3 sequence: CASSRHGQGLFNQPQHF. The CDR3 DNA sequence: TGTGCCAGCAGCCGCCATGGACAGGGCCTATTTAATCAGCCCCAGCATTTT.

As concerns this clonotype: The CDR3 does not end in the conserved phenylalanine or tryptophan, so this is likely a read error. No DNA is shown, since the ends of the CDR3 on it are uncertain; the CDR3 is the one TCRdb lists. The CDR3 spells CASSLALAPSYNEQFFGP. The chain couples TRBV7-2 to TRBJ1-6. The length of the CDR3 is 18 amino acids, counting both ends. Germline V gene data show CDR1 as SGHTA and CDR2 as FQGNSA.

In this sample, this clonotype turned up many times. This chain joins TRBV5-6 and TRBJ2-5; 8 bases are a match to TRBD2. The J call is uncertain, as TRBJ2-7 better fits the DNA end. CDR3 length: 14 amino acids. CDR1 and CDR2 from the germline V gene are SGHDT and YYEEEE. As DNA, the CDR3 is TGTGCCAGCAGCGCCCGGGGGGGCGCCTACGAGCAGTACTTC. Translation gives CASSARGGAYEQYF.

The chain has TRBV7-2 and TRBJ2-6; possible D gene TRBD1, 5 bases. V was shortened by 5 bases and J by 0 bases, with 8 bases between the two germline ends. The CDR3 sequence is 15 residues long. Germline CDR1 reads SGHTA; CDR2 reads FQGNSA. The CDR3: CASSPQDSGANVLTF. CDR3 bases: TGTGCCAGCAGCCCACAGGACTCTGGGGCCAACGTCCTGACTTTC.

V and J are TRBV7-9 and TRBJ2-1; 8 bases fit TRBD1. The closer fit of TRBJ1-1 to the DNA end suggests the J call may be wrong. The CDR3 sequence is 14 residues long. Per germline, CDR1 SEHNR and CDR2 FQNEAQ (reference sequence). The CDR3 DNA reads as TGTGCCAGCAGCGATCCGGGACAGGATCCTAAAGCTTTCTTT. Its translation is CASSDPGQDPKAFF.

The rearrangement joins TRBV6-1 to TRBJ2-4, with D perhaps being TRBD1 or TRBD2 (5 bases each). TRBJ2-7 matches the DNA end more closely, so the J call is doubtful. The CDR3 consists of 11 residues. Germline loops: CDR1 MNHNS, CDR2 SASEGT. DNA of the CDR3: TGTGCCGGGGGAAATCTTTACGAGCAGTACTTC. This gives the protein CAGGNLYEQYF.

As regards this clonotype: It is unclear where the CDR3 begins or ends on the DNA, so no DNA is shown, and the CDR3 is as TCRdb lists it. This rearrangement joins TRBV7-6 to TRBJ2-6; the tabulated D call, TRBD1, remains unverified against the DNA. The CDR3 has 13 residues if both end residues are counted. Germline V gives CDR1 SGHVS, CDR2 FNYEAQ. The CDR3: CANRQGGDPVLRF.

This clonotype was detected ten times or more. A read error may explain this, as a much larger clone is one base away. This chain connects TRBV24-1 to TRBJ2-5, with 10 bases that match TRBD1. CDR3 length equals 19 residues. V was pared by 5 bases and J by 11 bases, with 25 bases of the junction left unmatched. Germline V gives CDR1 KGHDR, CDR2 SFDVKD. The CDR3 DNA follows: TGTGCCACCAGTGGGACCACAGGCTACGGGACAGGGGCCTACAATGAGCAGTACTTC. This codes for CATSGTTGYGTGAYNEQYF.